Listed here are 25 T cell receptor beta chains from one sample, sequenced in a study of blood T cell repertoires in COVID-19. Sequencing was performed with immunoSEQ multiplex PCR; in TCRdb, only in-frame clones are kept and a portion is missing. Of about 300,000 clones in the sample, under 90% were seen once. Sequenced input: peripheral blood. The receptor source for this set is a woman between 50 and 59 years old who had recovered from COVID-19.

The V and J genes are TRBV7-9 and TRBJ1-3; 7 bases line up with TRBD1. The CDR3 is 14 residues long. The junction had 6 bases not matched to a gene; V was cut back by 8 bases and J by 2 bases. Germline CDR1 SEHNR, CDR2 FQNEAQ (reference sequence). The CDR3 spells CASELQGAGNTIYF. The CDR3 nucleotides are TGTGCCAGCGAGCTCCAGGGGGCTGGAAACACCATATATTTT.

This clone was counted a few times. The J gene is TRBJ1-3, the V gene TRBV18; 10 bases align to TRBD1. The J segment lost 3 bases and the V segment lost 3 bases, leaving 5 bases of the junction unmatched. Germline values: CDR1 KGHSH, CDR2 LQKENI. There are 16 residues in the CDR3. CDR3 nucleotide sequence: TGTGCCAGCTCACCCCCCGGGACAGGGGTTGGAAACACCATATATTTT. The encoded protein is CASSPPGTGVGNTIYF.

The J gene is TRBJ1-5, the V gene TRBV6-6; D uncertain. The V gene lost 4 bases and the J gene lost 4 bases, with 17 bases spanning the gap. The CDR3 sequence is 16 residues long. In germline, CDR1 is MNHNY, CDR2 SVGAGI (reference sequence). CDR3 in DNA: TGTGCCAGCAGTTCCCCTCAATCGGAGGCAAATCAGCCCCAGCATTTT. Its translation: CASSSPQSEANQPQHF.

The chain is built from TRBV4-3 and TRBJ2-7; 7 positions match TRBD2. Germline CDR1 reads LGHNA; CDR2 reads YSLEER. The CDR3 runs to 15 residues. V shed 0 bases, J shed 1 base, and the junction held 3 bases outside the gene matches. This CDR3 reads CASSQEASGSYEQYF. The CDR3, as DNA: TGCGCCAGCAGCCAAGAGGCTAGCGGATCCTACGAGCAGTACTTC.

V usage is TRBV10-3 and J usage is TRBJ2-2; 8 nucleotides agree with TRBD2. Germline CDR1 ENHRY, CDR2 SYGVKD. CDR3 length: 16 amino acids. V lost 11 bases to trimming and J lost 0 bases; unmatched junction nucleotides: 11. The CDR3 coding sequence is TGTGCCTCGATGGTGGCGGGAGGCACGAACACCGGGGAGCTGTTTTTT. This encodes CASMVAGGTNTGELFF.

V and J are TRBV7-3 and TRBJ1-5, with no clear D. Germline CDR1 is SGHTA and CDR2 is FQGTGA. Trimming took 6 bases from V and 2 from J, leaving 5 bases between them. The CDR3 length is 12 residues. CDR3 protein: CASRSGNQPQHF. The DNA of the CDR3 is TGTGCCAGCAGGTCGGGCAATCAGCCCCAGCATTTT.

At least ten counts were recorded for this clone. The V and J genes are TRBV11-2 and TRBJ2-7, with a possible D match to TRBD1 (6 bases). V lost 1 base and J lost 6, with 13 bases in between. CDR1 is SGHAT and CDR2 is FQNNGV in the germline V gene. The CDR3 loop spans 14 amino acids. CDR3 in amino acids: CASSLGVTRGEQYF. CDR3 coding DNA: TGTGCCAGCAGCTTAGGGGTTACCAGGGGCGAGCAGTACTTC.

V usage is TRBV29-1 and J usage is TRBJ1-2; 10 bases align to TRBD1. V lost 0 bases and J lost 3; bases outside the gene matches: 10. From germline, CDR1 is SQVTM and CDR2 ANQGSEA. The CDR3 consists of 17 residues. CDR3 nucleotides: TGCAGCGTTGAAGAGCGGGGTTTGGGACAGGGGCACTATGGCTACACCTTC. Translated: CSVEERGLGQGHYGYTF.

This rearrangement joins TRBV12-3 or TRBV12-4 to TRBJ2-2; D remains unclear. The V end was cut by 3 bases, the J end by 5 bases, with 7 bases between. The CDR3 runs to 13 residues. The CDR3 loop is CASSFLETGELFF. CDR3 DNA sequence: TGTGCCAGCAGTTTCCTAGAGACCGGGGAGCTGTTTTTT.

The gene calls are TRBV10-1 and TRBJ2-7; 13 bases fit TRBD2. The CDR3 is made up of 15 amino acids. Germline values: CDR1 WNHNN, CDR2 SYGVQD (reference sequence). The V and J ends lost 9 bases and 5 bases, in that order; junction bases with no gene match: 10. The CDR3 sequence: CARKPGLAGENEQYF. DNA for the CDR3: TGCGCCAGGAAACCAGGACTAGCGGGAGAAAACGAGCAGTACTTC.

The CDR3 region is CASNPPGQALYGYTF. In DNA, the CDR3 is TGTGCCAGCAATCCACCGGGACAGGCCCTCTATGGCTACACCTTC. The chain is built from TRBV28 and TRBJ1-2, with 8 bases identical to TRBD1. V shed 7 bases, J shed 4 bases, and the junction held 11 bases outside the gene matches. Germline V gene data show CDR1 as MDHEN and CDR2 as SYDVKM. This CDR3 has 15 amino acids.

The chain couples TRBV27 to TRBJ2-6, with D perhaps TRBD1 (5 bases). The CDR3 covers 15 residues. V lost 6 bases to trimming and J lost 3 bases, with 12 bases between them. Germline CDR1 reads MNHEY; CDR2 reads SMNVEV (reference sequence). This chain's CDR3 is CASREGAHGANVLTF. Here the CDR3 DNA reads TGTGCCAGCAGAGAAGGGGCGCATGGGGCCAACGTCCTGACTTTC.

With respect to this clone: A much more abundant neighbour one base away suggests this may be a read error. The chain carries TRBV6-5 and TRBJ1-2; the match to TRBD1 covers 9 bases. In germline, CDR1 is MNHEY, CDR2 SVGAGI. This CDR3 contains 13 residues. The ends lost 7 bases at V and 4 bases at J; junction bases unmatched: 4. Here the CDR3 DNA reads TGTGCCAGCACCGCGGGACAGGGCTATGGCTACACCTTC. Amino acids: CASTAGQGYGYTF.

The gene calls are TRBV24-1 and TRBJ2-5; TRBD1 aligns across 9 bases. Trimming cost V 4 bases and J 5 bases; bases outside gene matches: 10. The CDR3 is 16 amino acids. The V gene's germline CDR1 is KGHDR and CDR2 SFDVKD. CDR3 region: CATSDVGQGGGETQYF. The CDR3 DNA follows: TGTGCCACCAGTGACGTGGGACAGGGAGGAGGGGAGACCCAGTACTTC.

The rearrangement uses TRBV30 and TRBJ1-1, with TRBD1 identical over 7 bases. V was pared by 1 base and J by 3 bases, with 2 bases of the junction left unmatched. CDR1 and CDR2 from the germline V gene are GTSNPN and SVGIG (reference sequence). This CDR3 comprises 13 residues. CDR3 residues: CAWSAQGDTEAFF. The CDR3, as DNA: TGTGCCTGGAGTGCCCAGGGGGACACTGAAGCTTTCTTT.

This sequence joins TRBV7-8 and TRBJ2-2; TRBD1 is a possible D gene (6 bases). The germline V and J ends were trimmed by 7 bases and 1 base, with 16 bases remaining between them. Germline values: CDR1 SGHVS, CDR2 FQNEAQ. CDR3 size: 16 residues. This chain's CDR3 is CASIRGNRVNTGELFF. Written as DNA, the CDR3 is TGTGCCAGCATCCGTGGGAACAGGGTGAACACCGGGGAGCTGTTTTTT.

The rearrangement joins TRBV6-4 to TRBJ2-7, with D unresolved. This CDR3 has 15 amino acids. V lost 3 bases, J lost 0 bases, and 12 bases lay in between. Germline V CDR1 and CDR2: MRHNA, SNTAGT. The CDR3, as DNA: TGTGCCAGCAGTGAAGAACTAAAGAGCTCCTACGAGCAGTACTTC. Translation: CASSEELKSSYEQYF.

The chain uses TRBV4-3 and TRBJ2-7, with 8 bases that match TRBD2. Trimming at V came to 1 base and at J to 9 bases, leaving 17 bases not matched to a gene. The germline gives CDR1 LGHNA, CDR2 YSLEER. This CDR3 contains 17 residues. The CDR3 DNA follows: TGCGCCAGCAGCCAAGGGGATGCGGGAGGCCGCCTGGGGGGGCAGTACTTC. Protein product: CASSQGDAGGRLGGQYF.

This chain joins TRBV5-1 and TRBJ2-4, with 11 bases lining up with TRBD1. The CDR3 totals 18 residues. The germline gives CDR1 SGHRS, CDR2 YFSETQ. After removal of 0 bases from V and 5 bases from J, the junction contained 10 bases not matched to a gene. The CDR3 region has the DNA TGCGCCAGCAGCTTGGCCTCGGCCTGGACAGGGGGCGAAAACATTCAGTACTTC. This translates into CASSLASAWTGGENIQYF. Full variable domain (remainder filled in from reference TRBV5-1 and TRBJ2-4): KAGVTQTPRYLIKTRGQQVTLSCSPISGHRSVSWYQQTPGQGLQFLFEYFSETQRNKGNFPGRFSGRQFSNSRSEMNVSTLELGDSALYLCASSLASAWTGGENIQYFGAGTRLSVL.

This chain joins TRBV19 and TRBJ2-7; 13 nucleotides agree with TRBD2. This CDR3 is 16 amino acids long. V lost 5 bases, J lost 5 bases, and 9 bases stayed unmatched. The V gene's germline CDR1 is LNHDA and CDR2 SQIVND (reference sequence). The CDR3 spells CASSSRTSGSFNEQYF. CDR3 coding DNA: TGTGCCAGTAGTTCCCGGACTAGCGGGAGTTTCAACGAGCAGTACTTC.

The rearrangement uses TRBV30 and TRBJ2-5; 14 nucleotides align to TRBD2. The germline V gene has CDR1 GTSNPN and CDR2 SVGIG (reference sequence). V gave up 7 bases and J gave up 6 bases; unmatched junction bases: 7. The CDR3 has 14 amino acids. The CDR3 region is CASRLAGGPKTQYF. DNA for the CDR3: TGTGCCTCCAGACTAGCGGGGGGGCCGAAGACCCAGTACTTC.

This chain connects TRBV11-2 to TRBJ2-7; D unclear. Germline CDR1 SGHAT, CDR2 FQNNGV. This CDR3 is 12 amino acids long. V was clipped by 3 bases and J by 7 bases, with 10 bases between them. The CDR3 DNA reads TGTGCCAGCAGCTTCCTCCCACGGGAGCAGTACTTC. This codes for CASSFLPREQYF.

V usage is TRBV7-8 and J usage is TRBJ2-5, with TRBD1 as a possible D gene (5 bases). CDR3 size: 15 residues. Germline V gene lookup returns CDR1 SGHVS and CDR2 FQNEAQ. V was shortened by 5 bases and J by 1 base, with 14 bases between the two germline ends. This CDR3 reads CASSEVVGRQETQYF. As DNA, the CDR3 is TGTGCCAGCAGCGAAGTGGTGGGGCGCCAAGAGACCCAGTACTTC. The full variable domain, with the rest looked up from reference TRBV7-8 and TRBJ2-5, is GAGVSQSPRYKVAKRGQDVALRCDPISGHVSLFWYQQALGQGPEFLTYFQNEAQLDKSGLPSDRFFAERPEGSVSTLKIQRTQQEDSAVYLCASSEVVGRQETQYFGPGTRLLVL.

V usage is TRBV5-1 and J usage is TRBJ2-1, with 11 bases fitting TRBD2. The CDR3 covers 16 residues. With V trimmed by 5 bases and J by 6 bases, 10 bases remained unmatched. The germline V gene has CDR1 SGHRS and CDR2 YFSETQ. The CDR3 DNA reads TGCGCCAGCAGTCGTGAGACTAGCGGGATAAGCAATGAGCAGTTCTTC. Protein sequence: CASSRETSGISNEQFF. Filled out from reference TRBV5-1 and TRBJ2-1, the complete variable domain reads KAGVTQTPRYLIKTRGQQVTLSCSPISGHRSVSWYQQTPGQGLQFLFEYFSETQRNKGNFPGRFSGRQFSNSRSEMNVSTLELGDSALYLCASSRETSGISNEQFFGPGTRLTVL.

The chain carries TRBV5-6 and TRBJ2-3; D ambiguous. The CDR3 length is 13 residues. V lost 3 bases and J lost 6, with 11 bases in between. The V gene's germline CDR1 is SGHDT and CDR2 YYEEEE. The CDR3, as DNA: TGTGCCAGCAGCTCCCTTATTGTGGATACGCAGTATTTT. Translation: CASSSLIVDTQYF.